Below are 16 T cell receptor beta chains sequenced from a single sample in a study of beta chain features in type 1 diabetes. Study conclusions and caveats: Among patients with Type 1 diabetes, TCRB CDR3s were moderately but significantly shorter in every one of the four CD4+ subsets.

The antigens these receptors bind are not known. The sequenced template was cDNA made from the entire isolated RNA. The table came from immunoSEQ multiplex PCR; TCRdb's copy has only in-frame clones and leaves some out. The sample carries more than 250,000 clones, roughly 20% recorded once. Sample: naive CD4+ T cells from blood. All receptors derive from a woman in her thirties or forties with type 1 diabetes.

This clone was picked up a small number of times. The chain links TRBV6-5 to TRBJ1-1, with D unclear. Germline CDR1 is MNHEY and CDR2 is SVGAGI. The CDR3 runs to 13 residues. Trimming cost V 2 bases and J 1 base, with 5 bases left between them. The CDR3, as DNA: TGTGCCAGCAGTTACCGACAGAACACTGAAGCTTTCTTT. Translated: CASSYRQNTEAFF.

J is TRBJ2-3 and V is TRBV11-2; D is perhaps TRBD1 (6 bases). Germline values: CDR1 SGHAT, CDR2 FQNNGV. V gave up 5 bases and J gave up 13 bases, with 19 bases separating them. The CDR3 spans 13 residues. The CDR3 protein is CASSLAFDRREYF. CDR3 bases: TGTGCCAGCAGCCTCGCCTTTGACAGGCGGGAGTATTTT. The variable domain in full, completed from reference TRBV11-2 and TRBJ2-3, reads EAGVAQSPRYKIIEKRQSVAFWCNPISGHATLYWYQQILGQGPKLLIQFQNNGVVDDSQLPKDRFSAERLKGVDSTLKIQPAKLEDSAVYLCASSLAFDRREYFGPGTRLTVL.

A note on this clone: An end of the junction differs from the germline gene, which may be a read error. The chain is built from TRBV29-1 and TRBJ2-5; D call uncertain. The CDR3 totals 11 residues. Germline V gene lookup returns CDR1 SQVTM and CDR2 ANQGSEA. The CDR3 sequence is CSVEDQEPQYF. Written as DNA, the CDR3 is TGCAGCGTTGAAGATCAAGAGCCCCAGTACTTC.

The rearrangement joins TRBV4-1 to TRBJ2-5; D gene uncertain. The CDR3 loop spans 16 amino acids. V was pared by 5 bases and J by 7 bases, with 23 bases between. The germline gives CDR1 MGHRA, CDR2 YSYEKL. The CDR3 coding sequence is TGCGCCAGCAGCGCTAATATGAGACTTGTTTCGGGGACCCAGTACTTC. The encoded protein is CASSANMRLVSGTQYF.

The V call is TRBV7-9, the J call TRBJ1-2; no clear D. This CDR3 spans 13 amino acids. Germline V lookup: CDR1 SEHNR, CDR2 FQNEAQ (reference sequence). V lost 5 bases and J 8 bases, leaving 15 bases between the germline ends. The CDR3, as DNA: TGTGCCAGCAGCAGAACAGTGGAGGGAGGCTACACCTTC. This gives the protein CASSRTVEGGYTF.

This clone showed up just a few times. CDR3 DNA sequence: TGTGCCAGCACCGCGGGGGGGGCCAATGAGCAGTTCTTC. This gives the protein CASTAGGANEQFF. The chain combines TRBV7-3 with TRBJ2-1; 9 bases map to TRBD2. Trimming took 7 bases from V and 6 from J; bases not matched to a gene: 4. Germline assignment: CDR1 SGHTA and CDR2 FQGTGA. The CDR3 totals 13 residues.

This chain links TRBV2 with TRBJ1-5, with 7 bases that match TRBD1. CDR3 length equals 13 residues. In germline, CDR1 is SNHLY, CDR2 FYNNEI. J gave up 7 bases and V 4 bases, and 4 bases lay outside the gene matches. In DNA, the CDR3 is TGTGCCAGCAGTGTTGGCAGGGGGCAGCCCCAGCATTTT. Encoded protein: CASSVGRGQPQHF.

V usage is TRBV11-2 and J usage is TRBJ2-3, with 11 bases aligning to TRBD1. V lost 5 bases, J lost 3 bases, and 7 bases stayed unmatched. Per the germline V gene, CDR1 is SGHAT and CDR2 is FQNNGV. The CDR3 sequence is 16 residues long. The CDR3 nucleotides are TGTGCCAGCAGCGTAACCGGGACAGGGGGGACAGATACGCAGTATTTT. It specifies CASSVTGTGGTDTQYF. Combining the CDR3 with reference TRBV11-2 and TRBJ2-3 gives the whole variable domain EAGVAQSPRYKIIEKRQSVAFWCNPISGHATLYWYQQILGQGPKLLIQFQNNGVVDDSQLPKDRFSAERLKGVDSTLKIQPAKLEDSAVYLCASSVTGTGGTDTQYFGPGTRLTVL.

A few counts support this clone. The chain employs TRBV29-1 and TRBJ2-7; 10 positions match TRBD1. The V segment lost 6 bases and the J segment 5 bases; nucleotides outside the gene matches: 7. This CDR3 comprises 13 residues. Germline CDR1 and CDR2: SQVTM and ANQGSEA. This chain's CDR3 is CSVLGQGIHEQYF. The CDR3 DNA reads TGCAGCGTATTGGGACAGGGGATCCACGAGCAGTACTTC.

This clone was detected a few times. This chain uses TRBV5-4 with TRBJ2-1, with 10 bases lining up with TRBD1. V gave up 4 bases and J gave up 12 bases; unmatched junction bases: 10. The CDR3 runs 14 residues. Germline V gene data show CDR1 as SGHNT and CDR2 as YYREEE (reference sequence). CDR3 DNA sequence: TGTGCCAGCAGCCACCCGGGACAGGGGATTCGGCAGTTCTTC. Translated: CASSHPGQGIRQFF.

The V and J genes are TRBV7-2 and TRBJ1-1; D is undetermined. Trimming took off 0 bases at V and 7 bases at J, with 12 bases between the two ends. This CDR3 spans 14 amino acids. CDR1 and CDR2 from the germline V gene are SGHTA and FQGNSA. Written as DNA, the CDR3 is TGTGCCAGCAGCTTAGCGCGGGAAACCTTTGAAGCTTTCTTT. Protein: CASSLARETFEAFF.

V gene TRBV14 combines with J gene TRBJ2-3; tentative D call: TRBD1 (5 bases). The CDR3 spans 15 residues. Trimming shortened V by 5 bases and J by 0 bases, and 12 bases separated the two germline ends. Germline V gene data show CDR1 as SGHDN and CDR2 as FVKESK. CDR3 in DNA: TGTGCCAGCAGCATCAGGACACCCAGCACAGATACGCAGTATTTT. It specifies CASSIRTPSTDTQYF.

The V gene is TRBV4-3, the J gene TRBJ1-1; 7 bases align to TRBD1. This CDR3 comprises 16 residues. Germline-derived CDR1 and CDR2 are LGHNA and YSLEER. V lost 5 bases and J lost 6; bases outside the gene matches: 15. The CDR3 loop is CASSNRDSFGGAEAFF. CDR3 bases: TGCGCCAGCAGCAACCGGGACAGCTTCGGCGGCGCTGAAGCTTTCTTT.

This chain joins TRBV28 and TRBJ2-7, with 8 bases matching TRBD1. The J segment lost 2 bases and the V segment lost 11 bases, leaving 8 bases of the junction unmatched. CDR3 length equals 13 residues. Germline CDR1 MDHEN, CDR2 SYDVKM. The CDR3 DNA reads TGTGCCGGTAGTGTACAGGGGGCCTACGAGCAGTACTTC. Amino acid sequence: CAGSVQGAYEQYF.

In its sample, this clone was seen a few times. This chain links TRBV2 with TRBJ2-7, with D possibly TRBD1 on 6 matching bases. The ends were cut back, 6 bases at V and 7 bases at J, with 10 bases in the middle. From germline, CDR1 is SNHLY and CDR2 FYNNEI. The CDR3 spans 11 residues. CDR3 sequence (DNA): TGTGCCAGCAGGGACAGAAGGGAGCAGTACTTC. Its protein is CASRDRREQYF.

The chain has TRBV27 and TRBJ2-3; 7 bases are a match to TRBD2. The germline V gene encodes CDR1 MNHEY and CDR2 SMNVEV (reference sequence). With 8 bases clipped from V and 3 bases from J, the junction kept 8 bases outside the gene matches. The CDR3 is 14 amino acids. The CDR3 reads CASSQREGTDTQYF. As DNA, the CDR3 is TGTGCCAGCTCCCAGCGGGAAGGGACAGATACGCAGTATTTT.